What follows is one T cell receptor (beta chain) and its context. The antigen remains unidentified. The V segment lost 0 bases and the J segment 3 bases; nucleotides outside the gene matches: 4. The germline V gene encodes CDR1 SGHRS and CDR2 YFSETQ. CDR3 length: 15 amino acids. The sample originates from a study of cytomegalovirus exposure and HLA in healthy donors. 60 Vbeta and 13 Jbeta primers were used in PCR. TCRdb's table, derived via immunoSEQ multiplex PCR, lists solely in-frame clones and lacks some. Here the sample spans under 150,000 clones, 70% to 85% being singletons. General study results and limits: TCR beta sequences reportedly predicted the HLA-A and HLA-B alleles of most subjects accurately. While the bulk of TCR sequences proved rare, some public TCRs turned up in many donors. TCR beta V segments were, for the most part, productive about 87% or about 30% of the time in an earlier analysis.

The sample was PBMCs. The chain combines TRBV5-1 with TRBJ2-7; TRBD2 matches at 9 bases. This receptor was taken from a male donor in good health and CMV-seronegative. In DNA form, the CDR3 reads TGCGCCAGCAGCTTGGAAGCGGGAGGTAGCTACGAGCAGTACTTC. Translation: CASSLEAGGSYEQYF.